This T cell receptor beta chain was captured by sequencing in a study of cytomegalovirus exposure and HLA in healthy donors. General study points: The authors listed 164 TCR beta chains as cytomegalovirus-associated. High sensitivity and specificity were reportedly achieved when the classifier diagnosed cytomegalovirus status. Among TCR sequences, most were rare, though some public TCRs appeared in many donors.

Worth noting for this clone: The antigen remains undetermined.

TCRdb keeps only in-frame clones here, not all; method: immunoSEQ multiplex PCR. This sample yields fewer than 75,000 clones, of which 94% are seen a single time; approximately 2% belongs to the top ten. Sequencing was performed on PBMCs. The origin of this receptor is a woman between 18 and 29 years old in good health and CMV-seropositive.

The CDR3 DNA follows: TGTGCCACCAGCAGATCCCAGGGGGACGAGCAGTACTTC. Translating gives CATSRSQGDEQYF. The V call is TRBV15, the J call TRBJ2-7; 7 bases line up with TRBD1. CDR3 length: 13 amino acids. Germline V gene sequence: CDR1 LNHNV, CDR2 YYDKDF (reference sequence). Unmatched junction bases numbered 3, after V lost 2 bases and J lost 5 bases.